This T cell receptor (beta chain) is from a study of blood T cell repertoires in COVID-19. Participants were aged about 18 to 90 years, lived in 20 to 25 US areas, and enrolled virtually. TCRdb's copy holds only in-frame clones and misses some; the assay was immunoSEQ multiplex PCR. This sample yields under 400,000 clones, of which roughly 90% are seen a single time; under 1.2% belongs to the top ten. This clone was observed once. Trimming took off 6 bases at V and 6 bases at J, with 15 bases between the two ends. Looked up from germline, CDR1 is MNHEY and CDR2 is SVGEGT. CDR3 size: 14 residues. The chain carries TRBV6-2 or TRBV6-3 and TRBJ1-5; the D gene is possibly TRBD1 (5 bases). The clonotype was recovered from a woman in her thirties who had been exposed to COVID-19. The specimen sequenced was PBMCs or T cells enriched from blood (not recorded which). The CDR3 here is CASSPRGEGQPQHF. For the CDR3, the DNA is TGTGCCAGCAGCCCCCGGGGGGAGGGTCAGCCCCAGCATTTT.